One sample yielded the 8 T cell receptor beta chains listed below, sequenced in a study of low-dose radiotherapy and immunotherapy resistance in tumors (dated by TCRdb to the early 2020s). Read against the paper, the sample's time point label means: before trial treatment. The sequencer was an Illumina HiSeq 2500. Superscript III and a set of TRAV- and TRBV-specific primers were used to synthesize first-strand cDNA, so that both TCRalpha and TCRbeta chains were covered. An approximately 18-cycle PCR with Phusion amplified the TCRs, pairing a constant-region primer with the adapter that was attached to the V primers. TCRdb itself trimmed the public reads at Q25 with fastp, ran MiXCR and retained productive beta chains. Merged by CDR3 protein, the rows form single entries marked with the most common genes and DNA. Within this sample are roughly 60,000 distinct CDR3 sequences, with approximately 26% of them counted one time only. The biggest ten clones account for approximately 5.3% of the sample.

Sequencing was performed on PBMCs, taken before treatment. These receptors all come from a male donor with prostate cancer.

The V gene is TRBV7-2, the J gene TRBJ2-7; 12 bases map to TRBD2. The CDR3 covers 19 residues. Germline loops: CDR1 SGHTA, CDR2 FQGNSA. V lost 1 base and J lost 2; bases outside the gene matches: 12. CDR3 coding DNA: TGTGCCAGCAGCTTAGGGGGGACTAGCGGGTTAAAGAGGGCCTACGAGCAGTACTTC. Protein: CASSLGGTSGLKRAYEQYF.

Many counts were recorded for this clonotype. V gene TRBV7-9 combines with J gene TRBJ2-3; TRBD2 matches 10 bases. This CDR3 is built from 15 residues. The germline V gene has CDR1 SEHNR and CDR2 FQNEAQ (reference sequence). Losses at the gene ends were 5 bases for V and 2 bases for J; bases not matched to a gene: 4. CDR3: CASSPGTSATDTQYF. In nucleotides, the CDR3 is TGTGCCAGCAGCCCCGGGACTAGCGCCACAGATACGCAGTATTTT.

This clonotype was seen many times. For the CDR3, the DNA is TGTGCCAGCAGTGACAGGGGGACTAACTATGGCTACACCTTC. Amino acid sequence: CASSDRGTNYGYTF. The V and J genes are TRBV6-6 and TRBJ1-2, with TRBD1 matching 9 bases. The germline gives CDR1 MNHNY, CDR2 SVGAGI (reference sequence). The CDR3 extends over 14 amino acids. The J segment lost 0 bases and the V segment lost 5 bases, leaving 1 base of the junction unmatched.

This clonotype was seen repeatedly, ten times or more. CDR3 coding DNA: TGTGCCAGCAGCTTGGCCCGGGCAGGCCGCGAGACCCAGTACTTC. Amino acids: CASSLARAGRETQYF. This sequence joins TRBV5-4 and TRBJ2-5; unclear D gene. Trimming cost V 0 bases and J 5 bases, with 14 bases left between them. The V gene's germline CDR1 is SGHNT and CDR2 YYREEE (reference sequence). There are 15 residues in the CDR3.

A remark on this clonotype: This sequence is one base from a far larger clone and is likely a read error. This chain joins TRBV6-1 and TRBJ2-2; 13 positions agree with TRBD2. CDR3 length equals 17 residues. Germline loops: CDR1 MNHNS, CDR2 SASEGT. CDR3 sequence reads: CASSSEGLAGYTGQLFF. The CDR3 DNA reads as TGTGCCAGCAGTTCCGAGGGACTAGCGGGATACACCGGGCAGCTGTTTTTT.

In this sample, this clonotype turned up a few times. This chain uses TRBV28 with TRBJ2-7, with D possibly matching TRBD1 (5 bases). The CDR3 length is 16 residues. V shed 3 bases and J shed 3 bases, with 18 bases lying between them. The germline CDR1 and CDR2 sequences are MDHEN and SYDVKM. The CDR3 sequence is CASSLIRTSLNYEQYF. CDR3 sequence (DNA): TGTGCCAGCAGTTTGATTAGGACATCCCTAAACTACGAGCAGTACTTC.

With regard to this clonotype: Given a far larger clone just one base away, this is likely a sequencing read error. V and J are TRBV6-9 and TRBJ1-5; D unclear. Germline CDR1 and CDR2: MNHGY and SVAAGI. The CDR3 length is 12 residues. V shed 7 bases and J shed 3 bases, with 7 bases lying between them. CDR3 in DNA: TGTGCCAGCAATGAAGTCAATCAGCCCCAGCATTTT. Translated: CASNEVNQPQHF.

This clonotype was recorded many times. The chain joins TRBV5-6 to TRBJ2-2; weak D call: TRBD2 (6 bases). Germline V gene data show CDR1 as SGHDT and CDR2 as YYEEEE. CDR3 length equals 15 residues. V lost 3 bases and J lost 5, with 14 bases in between. CDR3 bases: TGTGCCAGCAGCTGGCGGGACCGCAAGACCGGGGAGCTGTTTTTT. Translation gives CASSWRDRKTGELFF.